This paragraph reports one TCR beta chain. In the original workflow: Amplification of reference gene primers was used by the study to estimate nucleated cell counts. This table comes from immunoSEQ multiplex PCR, and its TCRdb copy is limited to in-frame clones, with some not included. V and J calls and clone size follow that table, whereas D and trimming were derived from the DNA. The table lists approximately 270,000 clones, about 80% of them singletons. This sample is drawn from a study of blood T cell repertoires in COVID-19. The CDR3 is made up of 17 amino acids. From germline, CDR1 is LGHDT and CDR2 YNNKEL (reference sequence). Trimming cost V 5 bases and J 0 bases; bases outside gene matches: 1.

The chain employs TRBV3-1 (or the pseudogene TRBV3-2) and TRBJ2-6; 13 bases agree with TRBD2. This TCR came from a man of 80 years or more with acute or convalescent COVID-19. The sequenced material came from peripheral blood. Here the CDR3 reads CASSGLAGDSGANVLTF. In nucleotides, the CDR3 is TGTGCCAGCAGCGGACTAGCGGGGGACTCTGGGGCCAACGTCCTGACTTTC.